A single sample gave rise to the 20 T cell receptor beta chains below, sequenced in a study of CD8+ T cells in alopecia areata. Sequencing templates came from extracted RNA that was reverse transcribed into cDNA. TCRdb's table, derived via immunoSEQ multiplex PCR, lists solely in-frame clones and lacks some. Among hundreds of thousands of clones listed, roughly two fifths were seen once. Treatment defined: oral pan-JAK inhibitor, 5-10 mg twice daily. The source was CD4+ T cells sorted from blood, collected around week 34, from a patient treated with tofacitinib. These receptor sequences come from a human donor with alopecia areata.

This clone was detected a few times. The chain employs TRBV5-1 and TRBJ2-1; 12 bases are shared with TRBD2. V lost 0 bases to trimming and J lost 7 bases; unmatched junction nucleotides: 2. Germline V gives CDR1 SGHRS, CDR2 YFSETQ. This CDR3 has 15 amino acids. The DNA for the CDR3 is TGCGCCAGCAGCTTGGCTAGCGGGGGGGCAAATGAGCAGTTCTTC. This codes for CASSLASGGANEQFF.

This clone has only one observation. CDR3 sequence reads: CAWSDWEGEQYF. The CDR3, as DNA: TGTGCCTGGAGTGATTGGGAGGGCGAGCAGTACTTC. This sequence joins TRBV30 and TRBJ2-7, with TRBD2 matching over 7 bases. The J segment lost 6 bases and the V segment lost 1 base, leaving 3 bases of the junction unmatched. Germline CDR1 and CDR2: GTSNPN and SVGIG (reference sequence). The CDR3 loop spans 12 amino acids.

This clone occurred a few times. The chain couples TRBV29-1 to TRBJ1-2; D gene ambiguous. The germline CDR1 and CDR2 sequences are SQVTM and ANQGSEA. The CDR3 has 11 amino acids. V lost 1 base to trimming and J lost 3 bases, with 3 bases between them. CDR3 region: CSVEGDYGYTF. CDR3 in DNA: TGCAGCGTTGAAGGGGACTATGGCTACACCTTC.

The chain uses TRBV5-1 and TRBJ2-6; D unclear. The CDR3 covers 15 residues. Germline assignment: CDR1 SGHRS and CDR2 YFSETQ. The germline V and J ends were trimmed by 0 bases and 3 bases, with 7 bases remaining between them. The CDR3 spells CASSLDPGGANVLTF. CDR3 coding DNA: TGCGCCAGCAGCTTGGACCCGGGTGGGGCCAACGTCCTGACTTTC.

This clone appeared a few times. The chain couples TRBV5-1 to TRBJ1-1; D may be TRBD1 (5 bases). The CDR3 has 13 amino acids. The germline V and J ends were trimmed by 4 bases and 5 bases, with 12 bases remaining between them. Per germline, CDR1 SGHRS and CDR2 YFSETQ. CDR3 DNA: TGCGCCAGCAGCCCCGACGGGGGTACTGAAGCTTTCTTT. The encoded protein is CASSPDGGTEAFF. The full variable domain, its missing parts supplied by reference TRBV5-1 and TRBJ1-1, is KAGVTQTPRYLIKTRGQQVTLSCSPISGHRSVSWYQQTPGQGLQFLFEYFSETQRNKGNFPGRFSGRQFSNSRSEMNVSTLELGDSALYLCASSPDGGTEAFFGQGTRLTVV.

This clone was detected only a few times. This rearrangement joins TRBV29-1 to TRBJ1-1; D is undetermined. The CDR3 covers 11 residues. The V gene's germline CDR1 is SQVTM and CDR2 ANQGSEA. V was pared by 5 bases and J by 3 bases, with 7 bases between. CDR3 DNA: TGCAGCGTTCTTTATTACACTGAAGCTTTCTTT. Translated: CSVLYYTEAFF.

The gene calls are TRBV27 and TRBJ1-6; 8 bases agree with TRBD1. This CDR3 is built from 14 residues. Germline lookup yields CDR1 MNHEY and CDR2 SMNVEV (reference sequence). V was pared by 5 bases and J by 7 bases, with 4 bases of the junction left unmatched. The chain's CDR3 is CASSPDRGNSPLHF. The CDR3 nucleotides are TGTGCCAGCAGTCCCGACAGGGGAAATTCACCCCTCCACTTT.

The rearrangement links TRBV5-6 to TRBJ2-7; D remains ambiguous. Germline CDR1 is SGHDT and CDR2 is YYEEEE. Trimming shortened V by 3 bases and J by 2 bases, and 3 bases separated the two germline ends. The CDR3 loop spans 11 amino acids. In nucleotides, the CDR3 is TGTGCCAGCAGCTCGGCCTACGAGCAGTACTTC. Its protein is CASSSAYEQYF.

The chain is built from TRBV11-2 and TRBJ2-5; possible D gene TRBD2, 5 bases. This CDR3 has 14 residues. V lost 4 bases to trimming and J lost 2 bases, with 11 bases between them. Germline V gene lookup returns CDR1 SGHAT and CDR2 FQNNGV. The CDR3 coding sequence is TGTGCCAGCAGCTACTCCCGGGGACAAGAGACCCAGTACTTC. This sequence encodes CASSYSRGQETQYF.

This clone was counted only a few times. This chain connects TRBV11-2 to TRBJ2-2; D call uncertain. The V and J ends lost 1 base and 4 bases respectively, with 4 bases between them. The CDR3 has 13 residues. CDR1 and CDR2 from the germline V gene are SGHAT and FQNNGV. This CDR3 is CASSLGSTGELFF. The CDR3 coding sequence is TGTGCCAGCAGCTTAGGGAGCACCGGGGAGCTGTTTTTT.

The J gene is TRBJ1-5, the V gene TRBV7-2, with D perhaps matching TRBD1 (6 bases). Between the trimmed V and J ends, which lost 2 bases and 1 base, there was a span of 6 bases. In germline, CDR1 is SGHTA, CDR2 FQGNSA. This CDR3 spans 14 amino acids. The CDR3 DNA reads TGTGCCAGCAGCTTACAGGGGAGCAATCAGCCCCAGCATTTT. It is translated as CASSLQGSNQPQHF.

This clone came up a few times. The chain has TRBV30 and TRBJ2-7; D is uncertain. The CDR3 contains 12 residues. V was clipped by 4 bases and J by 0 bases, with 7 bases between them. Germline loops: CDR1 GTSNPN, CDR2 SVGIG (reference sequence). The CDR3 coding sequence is TGTGCCTGGATGCCCAGCTCCTACGAGCAGTACTTC. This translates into CAWMPSSYEQYF.

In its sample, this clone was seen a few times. CDR3 loop: CASRPTGVSGELFF. For the CDR3, the DNA is TGTGCCAGTAGACCAACAGGGGTCTCCGGGGAGCTGTTTTTT. The V and J genes are TRBV19 and TRBJ2-2; the match to TRBD1 covers 7 bases. CDR1 and CDR2 from the germline V gene are LNHDA and SQIVND (reference sequence). V trimming: 6 bases; J trimming: 6 bases; junction bases outside the gene matches: 7. The CDR3 length is 14 residues.

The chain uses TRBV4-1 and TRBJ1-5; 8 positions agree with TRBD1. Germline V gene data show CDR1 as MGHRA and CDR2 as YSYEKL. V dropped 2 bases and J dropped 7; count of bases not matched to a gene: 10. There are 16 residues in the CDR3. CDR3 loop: CASSQRGDRPVQPQHF. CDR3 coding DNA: TGCGCCAGCAGCCAAAGAGGGGACAGGCCGGTCCAGCCCCAGCATTTT.

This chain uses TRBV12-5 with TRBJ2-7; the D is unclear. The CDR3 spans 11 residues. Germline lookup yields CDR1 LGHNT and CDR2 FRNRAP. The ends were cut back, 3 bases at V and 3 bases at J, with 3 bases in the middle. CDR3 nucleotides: TGTGCTAGTGGTTTACACTACGAGCAGTACTTC. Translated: CASGLHYEQYF.

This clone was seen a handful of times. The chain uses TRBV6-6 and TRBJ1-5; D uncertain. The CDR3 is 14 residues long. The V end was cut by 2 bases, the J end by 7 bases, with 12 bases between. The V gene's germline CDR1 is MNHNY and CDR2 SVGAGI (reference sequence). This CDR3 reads CASSYRTPGQPQHF. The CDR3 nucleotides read TGTGCCAGCAGTTACCGGACGCCGGGGCAGCCCCAGCATTTT.

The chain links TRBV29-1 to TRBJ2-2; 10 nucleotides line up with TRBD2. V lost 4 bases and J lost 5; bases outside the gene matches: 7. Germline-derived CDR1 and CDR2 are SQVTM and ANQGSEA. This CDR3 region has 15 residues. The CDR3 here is CSVALGTSVTGELFF. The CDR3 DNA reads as TGCAGCGTTGCCCTGGGGACTAGCGTGACCGGGGAGCTGTTTTTT.

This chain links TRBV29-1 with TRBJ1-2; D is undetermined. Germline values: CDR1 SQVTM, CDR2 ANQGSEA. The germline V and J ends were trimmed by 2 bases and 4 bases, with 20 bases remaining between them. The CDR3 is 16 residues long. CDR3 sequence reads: CSVEPPEGMGSYGYTF. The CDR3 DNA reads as TGCAGCGTTGAACCCCCCGAGGGTATGGGTTCCTATGGCTACACCTTC.

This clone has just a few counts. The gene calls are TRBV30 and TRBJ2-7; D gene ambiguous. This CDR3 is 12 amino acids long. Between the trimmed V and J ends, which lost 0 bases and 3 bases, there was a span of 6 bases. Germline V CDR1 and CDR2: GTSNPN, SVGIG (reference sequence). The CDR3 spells CAWSVGIYEQYF. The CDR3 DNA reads TGTGCCTGGAGTGTGGGGATCTACGAGCAGTACTTC.

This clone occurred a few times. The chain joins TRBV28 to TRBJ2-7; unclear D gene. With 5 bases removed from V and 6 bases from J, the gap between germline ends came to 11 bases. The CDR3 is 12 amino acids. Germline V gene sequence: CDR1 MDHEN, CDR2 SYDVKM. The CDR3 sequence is CASSLRVSEQYF. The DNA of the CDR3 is TGTGCCAGCAGTCTTCGGGTGTCCGAGCAGTACTTC.